This T cell receptor (beta chain) was observed in a study of technical replicates of blood from a few donors (dated by TCRdb to about 2017). Compared with germline, V lacks 5 bases and J lacks 10 bases; bases without a gene match: 6. The CDR3 holds 14 amino acids from the cysteine to the phenylalanine. Just the 42-base CDR3 DNA is kept, in frame starting at base 1. The germline V gene (reference sequence) sets CDR1 to SGHAT and CDR2 to FQDESV. The library came from the immunoSEQ multiplex PCR assay. TCRdb carries this immuneACCESS record with in-frame sequences only. Its versions omit some clonotypes, under half of them owing to an unresolved V gene in the studies checked, with the rest unexplained. The sample table lists around 57,000 clones, about 95% of them with a count of one. The ten most abundant clones make up around 0.2% of the sample. In regard to this clone: No cognate antigen has been identified for it. The input lacks base qualities; no much larger clone sits a single base away.

Input material: T cells isolated from PBMCs. The receptor's source is a human donor in good health. The chain is assembled from TRBV11-1 and TRBJ1-6; TRBD1 aligns with 9 central bases. The base sequence is TGTGCCAGCAGCCAACTTACAGGGGGCTCACCCCTCCACTTT. Translated, it gives CASSQLTGGSPLHF.